The 15 T cell receptor beta chains listed next were all sequenced from one sample in a study of response to subunit inactivated influenza vaccine. TCRdb analysed the RT-PCR reads with MiXCR anew, one entry per CDR3 protein. Seen here are 550,000 to 650,000 distinct CDR3 sequences, 12% observed once, and the top ten hold roughly 10%. The sequencing used PBMCs from blood, collected on the day of vaccination. The source is a man between 45 and 60 years old who received an inactivated influenza vaccine.

This clonotype showed up just a few times. The germline gene is not matched at one end of the junction; a read error may be the cause. This chain links TRBV5-1 with TRBJ2-2; 11 positions match TRBD1. Germline CDR1 reads SGHRS; CDR2 reads YFSETQ. The CDR3 sequence is 15 residues long. CDR3 residues: CASSLDRGPGGELFF. The CDR3 DNA follows: TGTGCCAGCAGCTTGGACAGGGGGCCTGGCGGGGAGCTGTTTTTT.

V gene TRBV6-1 combines with J gene TRBJ2-5, with 10 bases matching TRBD2. The germline gives CDR1 MNHNS, CDR2 SASEGT. The CDR3 loop spans 17 amino acids. After removal of 6 bases from V and 0 bases from J, the junction contained 10 bases not matched to a gene. CDR3 sequence (DNA): TGTGCCAGCAGATCGGCTAGCGGGGGCCCGTACCAAGAGACCCAGTACTTC. Translated, it gives CASRSASGGPYQETQYF.

The rearrangement uses TRBV27 and TRBJ2-7; 7 bases line up with TRBD1. Germline trimming cut 6 bases from V and 2 bases from J; bases unmatched to any gene: 7. Germline V gives CDR1 MNHEY, CDR2 SMNVEV (reference sequence). This CDR3 has 14 residues. This chain's CDR3 is CASRPRQGPYEQYF. The DNA of the CDR3 is TGTGCCAGCAGACCCCGACAGGGTCCCTACGAGCAGTACTTC.

This clonotype was detected only once. CDR3 bases: TGTGCCAGCAGCCAATCGACAGCCTATAATTCACCCCTCCACTTT. It yields the protein CASSQSTAYNSPLHF. The chain couples TRBV16 to TRBJ1-6; D may be TRBD1 (5 bases). Germline V gene data show CDR1 as KGHSY and CDR2 as FQNENV. CDR3 length equals 15 residues. V was clipped by 0 bases and J by 2 bases, with 5 bases between them.

The sample holds a few counts of this clonotype. The chain is built from TRBV9 and TRBJ2-5, with D perhaps matching TRBD2 (6 bases). Trimming pared 0 bases from V and 4 bases from J, leaving 13 bases between. In germline, CDR1 is SGDLS, CDR2 YYNGEE. CDR3 length equals 15 residues. This chain's CDR3 is CASSVAGGVAETQYF. DNA of the CDR3: TGTGCCAGCAGCGTAGCTGGCGGGGTGGCAGAGACCCAGTACTTC.

The V and J genes are TRBV4-2 and TRBJ2-3, with D possibly being TRBD1 or TRBD2 (5 bases each). V lost 6 bases, J lost 2 bases, and 18 bases lay in between. The CDR3 covers 16 residues. The germline gives CDR1 LGHNA, CDR2 YNFKEQ. The CDR3: CASSRTRGLNTDTQYF. The CDR3 bases are TGTGCCAGCAGTCGAACTAGGGGCCTTAACACAGATACGCAGTATTTT.

This clonotype was counted only a few times. V usage is TRBV18 and J usage is TRBJ2-2; 8 bases are a match to TRBD1. This CDR3 contains 15 residues. V lost 2 bases, J lost 4 bases, and 3 bases stayed unmatched. Per germline, CDR1 KGHSH and CDR2 LQKENI. DNA of the CDR3: TGTGCCAGCTCACCAGGACAGGGAGGCACCGGGGAGCTGTTTTTT. Protein sequence: CASSPGQGGTGELFF.

This clonotype was counted a few times. V gene TRBV6-1 combines with J gene TRBJ1-1; D is uncertain. V was cut by 10 bases and J by 3 bases, with 12 bases left in between. Germline-derived CDR1 and CDR2 are MNHNS and SASEGT. CDR3 length equals 12 residues. CDR3 nucleotides: TGTGCCACCCAGCCTACTTACACTGAAGCTTTCTTT. Its protein product is CATQPTYTEAFF.

The V call is TRBV12-5, the J call TRBJ2-5; the D gene is possibly TRBD2 (5 bases). V was trimmed by 7 bases and J by 5 bases, leaving 14 bases between them. CDR3 size: 13 residues. The germline V gene encodes CDR1 LGHNT and CDR2 FRNRAP. This CDR3 is CASAFDRGETQYF. CDR3 in DNA: TGTGCTAGTGCCTTCGATCGCGGGGAGACCCAGTACTTC.

V usage is TRBV12-3 or TRBV12-4 and J usage is TRBJ2-7; D not certain. CDR3 length: 14 residues. V shed 2 bases and J shed 2 bases, with 10 bases lying between them. CDR3 coding DNA: TGTGCCAGCAGTTTATCATTGGTGGCCTACGAGCAGTACTTC. This translates into CASSLSLVAYEQYF.

The table lists this clonotype with a few counts. The chain uses TRBV7-9 and TRBJ2-7; unclear D gene. Germline lookup yields CDR1 SEHNR and CDR2 FQNEAQ (reference sequence). Trimming left V 4 bases short and J 3 bases short, with 13 bases between. This CDR3 contains 14 residues. The CDR3 DNA reads TGTGCCAGCAGCTCCCCGGGCCTACACTACGAGCAGTACTTC. It translates to CASSSPGLHYEQYF. The full variable domain, completed using reference TRBV7-9 and TRBJ2-7, is DTGVSQNPRHKITKRGQNVTFRCDPISEHNRLYWYRQTLGQGPEFLTYFQNEAQLEKSRLLSDRFSAERPKGSFSTLEIQRTEQGDSAMYLCASSSPGLHYEQYFGPGTRLTVT.

In this sample, this clonotype turned up a few times. The genes are TRBV25-1 and TRBJ2-7; no firm D call. Trimming shortened V by 0 bases and J by 6 bases, and 18 bases separated the two germline ends. Germline values: CDR1 MGHDK, CDR2 SYGVNS. This CDR3 contains 16 residues. Written as DNA, the CDR3 is TGTGCCAGCAGTGAATATAGCCAGGCCACTATTGGCGAGCAGTACTTC. This gives the protein CASSEYSQATIGEQYF.

The chain uses TRBV7-8 and TRBJ2-7; D is possibly TRBD2 (6 bases). Germline V lookup: CDR1 SGHVS, CDR2 FQNEAQ. Trimming stripped 5 bases from V and 4 bases from J, with 24 bases between. This CDR3 has 17 amino acids. DNA for the CDR3: TGTGCCAGCAGCGCGCGGGACTCGCTCGCTTATGATTACGAGCAGTACTTC. It translates to CASSARDSLAYDYEQYF.

V gene TRBV29-1 combines with J gene TRBJ1-2; perhaps TRBD1 as D (5 bases). The CDR3 has 14 residues. Germline assignment: CDR1 SQVTM and CDR2 ANQGSEA. The V end lost 4 bases, the J end lost 2 bases, and 14 bases lay between the germline ends. The CDR3 DNA follows: TGCAGCGTTGGTCCCCTGACAGTCAACTATGGCTACACCTTC. It is translated as CSVGPLTVNYGYTF.

This clonotype was detected many times. V and J are TRBV3-1 and TRBJ1-5, with a weak D call TRBD1 (5 bases). The CDR3 is made up of 15 amino acids. Germline CDR1 and CDR2: LGHDT and YNNKEL (reference sequence). V gave up 3 bases and J gave up 0 bases, with 9 bases separating them. CDR3 amino acids: CASSHGRASNQPQHF. The CDR3 region has the DNA TGTGCCAGCAGCCACGGCAGGGCTAGCAATCAGCCCCAGCATTTT.